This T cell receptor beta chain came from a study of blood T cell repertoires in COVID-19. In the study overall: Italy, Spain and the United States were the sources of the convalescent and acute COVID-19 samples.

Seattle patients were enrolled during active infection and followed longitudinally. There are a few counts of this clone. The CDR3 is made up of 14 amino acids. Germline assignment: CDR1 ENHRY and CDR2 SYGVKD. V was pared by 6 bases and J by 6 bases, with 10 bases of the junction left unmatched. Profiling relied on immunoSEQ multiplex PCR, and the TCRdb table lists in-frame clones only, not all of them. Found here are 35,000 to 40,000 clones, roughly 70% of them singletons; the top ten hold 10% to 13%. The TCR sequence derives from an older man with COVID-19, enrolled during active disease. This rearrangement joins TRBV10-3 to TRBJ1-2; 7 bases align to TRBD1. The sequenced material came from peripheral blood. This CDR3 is CAISDRQGPHGYTF. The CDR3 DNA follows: TGTGCCATCAGCGATAGACAGGGTCCGCATGGCTACACCTTC.